This paragraph covers one TCR beta chain sequence. Germline lookup yields CDR1 SGHVS and CDR2 FQNEAQ. Trimming shortened V by 1 base and J by 5 bases, and 14 bases separated the two germline ends. The CDR3 contains 15 residues. The data were taken from a study of cytomegalovirus exposure and HLA in healthy donors. PCR primers comprised 60 Vbeta and 13 Jbeta primers. Libraries were prepared by immunoSEQ multiplex PCR; TCRdb keeps only in-frame clonotypes and omits some of them. The sample holds 60,000 or so clones, roughly 77% seen once. Sequenced input: PBMCs. The chain is built from TRBV7-8 and TRBJ2-5; D gene uncertain. The TCR comes from a female donor in good health and CMV-seronegative. CDR3 sequence: CASSLDGPVGETQYF. DNA for the CDR3: TGTGCCAGCAGCTTAGATGGTCCTGTCGGGGAGACCCAGTACTTC.